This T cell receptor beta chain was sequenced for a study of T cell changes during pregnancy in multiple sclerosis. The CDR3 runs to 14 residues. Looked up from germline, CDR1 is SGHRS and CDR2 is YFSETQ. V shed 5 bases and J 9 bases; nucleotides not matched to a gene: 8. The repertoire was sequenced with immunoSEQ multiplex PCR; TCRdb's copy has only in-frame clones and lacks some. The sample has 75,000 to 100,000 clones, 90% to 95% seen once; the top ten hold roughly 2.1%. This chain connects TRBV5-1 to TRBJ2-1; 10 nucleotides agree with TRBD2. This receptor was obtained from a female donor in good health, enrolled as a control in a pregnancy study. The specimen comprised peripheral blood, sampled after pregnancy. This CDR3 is CASSERGGLGEQFF. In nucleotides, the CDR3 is TGCGCCAGCAGTGAGCGGGGGGGCCTAGGTGAGCAGTTCTTC.